The T cell receptor beta chain described here comes from a study of T cell repertoires in cytomegalovirus infection. TCRdb reprocessed the reads via MiXCR and lists one record per CDR3 protein. The sample lists roughly 320,000 distinct CDR3 sequences; about 8.8% were seen once. The CDR3 is 15 amino acids. The germline V and J ends were trimmed by 0 bases and 1 base, with 13 bases remaining between them. Germline-derived CDR1 and CDR2 are DFQATT and SNEGSKA (reference sequence). This clonotype came up a few times. The specimen was PBMCs. The sequence was collected from a human donor in good health (CMV status not recorded). Some clones in this sample may be carry-over from other donors' samples. The chain carries TRBV20-1 and TRBJ2-7; D might be TRBD1 or TRBD2, each matching 6 bases. The CDR3 spells CSAREGGTYSYEQYF. CDR3 nucleotide sequence: TGCAGTGCTAGAGAAGGAGGGACATATTCCTACGAGCAGTACTTC.